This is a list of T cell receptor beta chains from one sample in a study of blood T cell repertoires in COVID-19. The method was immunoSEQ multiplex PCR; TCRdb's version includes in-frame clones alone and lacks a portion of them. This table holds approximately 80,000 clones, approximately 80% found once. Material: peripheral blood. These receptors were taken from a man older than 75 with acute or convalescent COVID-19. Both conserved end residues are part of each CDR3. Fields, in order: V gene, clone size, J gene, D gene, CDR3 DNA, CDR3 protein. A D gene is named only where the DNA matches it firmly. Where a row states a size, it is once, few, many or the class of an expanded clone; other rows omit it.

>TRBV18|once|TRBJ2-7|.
TGTGCCAGCTCACGTCCAGGGTCCTACGAGCAGTACTTC
CASSRPGSYEQYF
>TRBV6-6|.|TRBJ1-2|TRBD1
TGTGCCAGCAGTTCAGGGGGCTTGGGCTATGGCTACACCTTC
CASSSGGLGYGYTF
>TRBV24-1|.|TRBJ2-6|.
TGTGCCACCGCAGACATCTCTGGGGCCAACGTCCTGACTTTC
CATADISGANVLTF
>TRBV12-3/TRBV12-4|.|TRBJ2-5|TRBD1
TGTGCCAGCCGAAGACAGGGATGGGAGACCCAGTACTTC
CASRRQGWETQYF
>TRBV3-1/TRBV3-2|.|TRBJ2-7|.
TGTGCCAGCAGCCACAGCTCCTACGAGCAGTACTTC
CASSHSSYEQYF
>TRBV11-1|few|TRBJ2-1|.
TGTGCCAGCCGAGTGGGGGCGATCGATGAGCAGTTCTTC
CASRVGAIDEQFF
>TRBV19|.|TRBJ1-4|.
TGTGCTTCGGAGCGGAATGAAAAACTGTTTTTT
CASERNEKLFF
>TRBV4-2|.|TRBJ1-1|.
TGTGCCAGCAGCCAAAAAATAGGGGGGGCGCGTGCTGAAGCTTTCTTT
CASSQKIGGARAEAFF
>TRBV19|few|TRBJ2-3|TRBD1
TGTGCCAGTACCCCGGACAGGGGGCTTAGAGATACGCAGTATTTT
CASTPDRGLRDTQYF
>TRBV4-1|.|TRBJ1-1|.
TGCGCCAGCAGCCAAGGGGGGGGGAACACTGAAGCTTTCTTT
CASSQGGGNTEAFF